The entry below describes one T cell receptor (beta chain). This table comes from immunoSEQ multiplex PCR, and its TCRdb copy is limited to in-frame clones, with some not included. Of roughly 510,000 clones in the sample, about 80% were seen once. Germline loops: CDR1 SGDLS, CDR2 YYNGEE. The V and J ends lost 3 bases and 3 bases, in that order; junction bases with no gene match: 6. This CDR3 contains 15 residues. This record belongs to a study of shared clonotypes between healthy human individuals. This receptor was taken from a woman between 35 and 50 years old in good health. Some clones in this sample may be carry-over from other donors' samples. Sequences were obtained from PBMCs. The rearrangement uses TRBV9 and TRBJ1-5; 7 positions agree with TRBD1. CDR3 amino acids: CASSESDRPNQPQHF. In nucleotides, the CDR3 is TGTGCCAGCAGCGAGTCGGACAGGCCCAATCAGCCCCAGCATTTT.